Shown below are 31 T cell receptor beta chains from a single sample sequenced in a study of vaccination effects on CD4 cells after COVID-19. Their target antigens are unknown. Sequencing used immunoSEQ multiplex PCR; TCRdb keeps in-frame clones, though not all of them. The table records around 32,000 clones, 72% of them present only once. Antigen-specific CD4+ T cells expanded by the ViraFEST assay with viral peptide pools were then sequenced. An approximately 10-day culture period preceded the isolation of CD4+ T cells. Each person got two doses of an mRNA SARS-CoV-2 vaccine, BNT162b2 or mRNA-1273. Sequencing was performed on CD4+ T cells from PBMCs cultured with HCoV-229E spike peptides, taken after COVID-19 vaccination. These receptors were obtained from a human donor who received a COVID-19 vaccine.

The chain's CDR3 is CASSQLGNTEAFF. DNA of the CDR3: TGCGCCAGCAGCCAACTCGGTAACACTGAAGCTTTCTTT. The chain employs TRBV4-1 and TRBJ1-1; the D is unclear. The CDR3 covers 13 residues. V was shortened by 2 bases and J by 2 bases, with 6 bases between the two germline ends. Germline lookup yields CDR1 MGHRA and CDR2 YSYEKL.

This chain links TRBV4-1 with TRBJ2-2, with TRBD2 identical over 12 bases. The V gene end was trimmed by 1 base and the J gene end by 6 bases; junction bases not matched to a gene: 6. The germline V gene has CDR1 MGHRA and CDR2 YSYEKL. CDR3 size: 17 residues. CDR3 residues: CASSQGPLAGGPGELFF. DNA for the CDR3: TGCGCCAGCAGCCAAGGACCGCTAGCGGGGGGGCCCGGGGAGCTGTTTTTT.

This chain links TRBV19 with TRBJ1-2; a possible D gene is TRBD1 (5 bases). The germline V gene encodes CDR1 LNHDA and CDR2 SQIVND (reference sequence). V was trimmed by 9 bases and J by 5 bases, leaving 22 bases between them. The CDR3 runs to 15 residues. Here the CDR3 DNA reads TGTGCCAGCAGGGTCTCCGGGACGAAGACTTATGGCTACACCTTC. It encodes CASRVSGTKTYGYTF.

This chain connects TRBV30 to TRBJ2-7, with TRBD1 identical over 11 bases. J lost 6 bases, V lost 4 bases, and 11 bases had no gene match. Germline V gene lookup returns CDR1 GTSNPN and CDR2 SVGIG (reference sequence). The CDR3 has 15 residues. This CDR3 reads CAWTTGQGAHSEQYF. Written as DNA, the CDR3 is TGTGCCTGGACCACAGGACAGGGGGCGCATTCCGAGCAGTACTTC.

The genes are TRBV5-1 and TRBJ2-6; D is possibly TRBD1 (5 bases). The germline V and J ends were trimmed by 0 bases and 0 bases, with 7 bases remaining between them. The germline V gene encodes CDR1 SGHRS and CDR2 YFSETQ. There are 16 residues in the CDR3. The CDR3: CASSLGQYSGANVLTF. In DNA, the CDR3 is TGCGCCAGCAGCTTGGGACAGTACTCTGGGGCCAACGTCCTGACTTTC. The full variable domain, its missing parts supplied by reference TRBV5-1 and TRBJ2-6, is KAGVTQTPRYLIKTRGQQVTLSCSPISGHRSVSWYQQTPGQGLQFLFEYFSETQRNKGNFPGRFSGRQFSNSRSEMNVSTLELGDSALYLCASSLGQYSGANVLTFGAGSRLTVL.

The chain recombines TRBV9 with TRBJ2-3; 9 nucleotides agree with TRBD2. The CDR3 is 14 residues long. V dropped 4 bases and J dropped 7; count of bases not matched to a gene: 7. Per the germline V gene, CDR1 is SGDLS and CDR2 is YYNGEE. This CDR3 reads CASSTRSGSNTQYF. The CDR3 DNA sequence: TGTGCCAGCAGCACACGTAGCGGGAGTAATACGCAGTATTTT.

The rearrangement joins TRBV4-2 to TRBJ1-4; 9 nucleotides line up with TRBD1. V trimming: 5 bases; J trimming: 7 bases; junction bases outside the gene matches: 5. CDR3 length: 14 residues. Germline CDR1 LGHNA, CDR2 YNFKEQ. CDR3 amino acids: CASSDGTGSEKLFF. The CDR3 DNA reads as TGTGCCAGCAGCGACGGGACAGGGTCTGAAAAACTGTTTTTT.

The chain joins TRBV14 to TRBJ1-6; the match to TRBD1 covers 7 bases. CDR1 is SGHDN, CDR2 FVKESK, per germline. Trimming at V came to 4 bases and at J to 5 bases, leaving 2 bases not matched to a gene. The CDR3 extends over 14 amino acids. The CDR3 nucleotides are TGTGCCAGCAGCCGAGGGACAGATAATTCACCCCTCCACTTT. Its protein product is CASSRGTDNSPLHF.

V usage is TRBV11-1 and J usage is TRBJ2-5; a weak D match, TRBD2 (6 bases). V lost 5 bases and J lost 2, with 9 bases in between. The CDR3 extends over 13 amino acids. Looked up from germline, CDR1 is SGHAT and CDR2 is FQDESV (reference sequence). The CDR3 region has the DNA TGTGCCAGCAGCCAGGGACTTCAAGAGACCCAGTACTTC. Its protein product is CASSQGLQETQYF.

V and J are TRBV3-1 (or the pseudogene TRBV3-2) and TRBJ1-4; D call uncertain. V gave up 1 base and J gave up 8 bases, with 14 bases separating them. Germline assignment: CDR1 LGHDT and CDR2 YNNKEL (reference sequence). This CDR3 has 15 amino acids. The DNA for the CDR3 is TGTGCCAGCAGCCAAGGCATGGGTAGCGGAGAAAAACTGTTTTTT. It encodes CASSQGMGSGEKLFF.

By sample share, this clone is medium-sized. The CDR3 sequence is CASSEDHGYEQYF. CDR3 nucleotide sequence: TGTGCCAGCAGTGAGGATCACGGCTACGAGCAGTACTTC. The rearrangement uses TRBV2 and TRBJ2-7; D is uncertain. V dropped 3 bases and J dropped 3 bases, with 9 bases sitting between them. The CDR3 length is 13 residues. Germline V lookup: CDR1 SNHLY, CDR2 FYNNEI. Variable domain in full (rest from reference TRBV2 and TRBJ2-7): EPEVTQTPSHQVTQMGQEVILRCVPISNHLYFYWYRQILGQKVEFLVSFYNNEISEKSEIFDDQFSVERPDGSNFTLKIRSTKLEDSAMYFCASSEDHGYEQYFGPGTRLTVT.

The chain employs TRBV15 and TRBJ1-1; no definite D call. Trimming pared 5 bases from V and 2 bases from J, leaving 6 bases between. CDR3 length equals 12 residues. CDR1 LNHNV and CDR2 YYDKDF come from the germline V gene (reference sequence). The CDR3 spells CATSLRNTEAFF. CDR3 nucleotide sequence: TGTGCCACCAGCTTGCGAAACACTGAAGCTTTCTTT.

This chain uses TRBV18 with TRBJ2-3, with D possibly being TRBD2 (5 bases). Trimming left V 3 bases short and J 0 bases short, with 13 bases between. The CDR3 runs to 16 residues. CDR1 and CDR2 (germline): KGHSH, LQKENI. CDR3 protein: CASSPDNRRSTDTQYF. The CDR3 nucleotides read TGTGCCAGCTCACCTGACAATCGGAGGAGCACAGATACGCAGTATTTT.

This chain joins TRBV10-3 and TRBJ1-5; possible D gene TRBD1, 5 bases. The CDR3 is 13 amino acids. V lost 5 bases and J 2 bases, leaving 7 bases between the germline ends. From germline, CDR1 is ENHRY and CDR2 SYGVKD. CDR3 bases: TGTGCCATCAGTCAGGGAGGCAATCAGCCCCAGCATTTT. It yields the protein CAISQGGNQPQHF.

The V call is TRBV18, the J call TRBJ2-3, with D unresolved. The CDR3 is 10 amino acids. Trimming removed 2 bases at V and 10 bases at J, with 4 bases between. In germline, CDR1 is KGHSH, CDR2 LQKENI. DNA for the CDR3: TGTGCCAGCTCACCATCGCCGCAGTATTTT. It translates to CASSPSPQYF.

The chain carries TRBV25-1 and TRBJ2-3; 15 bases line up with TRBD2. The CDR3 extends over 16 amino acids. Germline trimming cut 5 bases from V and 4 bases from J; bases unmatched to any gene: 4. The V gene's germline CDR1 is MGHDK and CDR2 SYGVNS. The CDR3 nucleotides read TGTGCCAGCAGTAGGACTAGCGGGGGGGCTTCAGATACGCAGTATTTT. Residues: CASSRTSGGASDTQYF. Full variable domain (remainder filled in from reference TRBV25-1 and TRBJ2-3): EADIYQTPRYLVIGTGKKITLECSQTMGHDKMYWYQQDPGMELHLIHYSYGVNSTEKGDLSSESTVSRIRTEHFPLTLESARPSHTSQYLCASSRTSGGASDTQYFGPGTRLTVL.

This CDR3 is CASSELGRSLGANEKLFF. In DNA form, the CDR3 reads TGTGCCAGCAGTGAGCTCGGTCGGTCCTTGGGGGCTAATGAAAAACTGTTTTTT. The rearrangement uses TRBV25-1 and TRBJ1-4, with D possibly TRBD1 on 5 matching bases. Germline V lookup: CDR1 MGHDK, CDR2 SYGVNS. This CDR3 has 18 residues. Trimming took 3 bases from V and 3 from J, leaving 20 bases between them.

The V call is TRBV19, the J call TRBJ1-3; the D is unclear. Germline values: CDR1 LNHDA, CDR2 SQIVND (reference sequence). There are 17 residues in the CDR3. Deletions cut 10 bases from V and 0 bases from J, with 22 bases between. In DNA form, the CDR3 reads TGTGCCACCGCTTCACAGATCCTTCGCTTCTCTGGAAACACCATATATTTT. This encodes CATASQILRFSGNTIYF. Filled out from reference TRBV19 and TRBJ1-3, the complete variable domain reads DGGITQSPKYLFRKEGQNVTLSCEQNLNHDAMYWYRQDPGQGLRLIYYSQIVNDFQKGDIAEGYSVSREKKESFPLTVTSAQKNPTAFYLCATASQILRFSGNTIYFGEGSWLTVV.

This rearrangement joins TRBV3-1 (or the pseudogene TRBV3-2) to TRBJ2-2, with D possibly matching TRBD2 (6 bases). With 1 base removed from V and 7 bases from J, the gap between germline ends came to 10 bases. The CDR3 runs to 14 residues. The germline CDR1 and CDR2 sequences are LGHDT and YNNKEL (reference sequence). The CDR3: CASSQAPEGGELFF. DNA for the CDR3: TGTGCCAGCAGCCAAGCTCCGGAGGGCGGGGAGCTGTTTTTT.

CDR3 bases: TGTGCCAGCAGCTTGGCGTCGGGAGGCACCATATATTTT. Amino acid sequence: CASSLASGGTIYF. The V gene is TRBV5-6, the J gene TRBJ1-3; D unclear. V lost 0 bases, J lost 9 bases, and 10 bases lay in between. Germline values: CDR1 SGHDT, CDR2 YYEEEE. The CDR3 has 13 amino acids.

This chain's CDR3 is CASSHYRGLADHKETQYF. The DNA of the CDR3 is TGTGCCAGCAGCCATTACCGGGGACTAGCGGATCATAAAGAGACCCAGTACTTC. The rearrangement links TRBV3-1 (or the pseudogene TRBV3-2) to TRBJ2-5, with 11 nucleotides matching TRBD2. J was trimmed by 3 bases and V by 3 bases; bases with no gene match: 12. The CDR3 runs 18 residues. CDR1 and CDR2 from the germline V gene are LGHDT and YNNKEL (reference sequence).

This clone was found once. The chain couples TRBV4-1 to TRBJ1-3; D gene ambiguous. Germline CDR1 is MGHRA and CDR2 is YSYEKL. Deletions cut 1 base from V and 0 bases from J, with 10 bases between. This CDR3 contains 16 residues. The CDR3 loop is CASSQGGFGSGNTIYF. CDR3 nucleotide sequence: TGCGCCAGCAGCCAAGGGGGTTTCGGCTCTGGAAACACCATATATTTT.

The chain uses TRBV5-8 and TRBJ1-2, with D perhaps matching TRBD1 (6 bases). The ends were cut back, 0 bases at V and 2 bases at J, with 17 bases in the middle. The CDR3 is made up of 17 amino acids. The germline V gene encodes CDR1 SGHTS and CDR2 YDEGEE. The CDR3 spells CASSLAFQGPINYGYTF. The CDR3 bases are TGTGCCAGCAGCTTGGCCTTCCAGGGGCCTATAAACTATGGCTACACCTTC.

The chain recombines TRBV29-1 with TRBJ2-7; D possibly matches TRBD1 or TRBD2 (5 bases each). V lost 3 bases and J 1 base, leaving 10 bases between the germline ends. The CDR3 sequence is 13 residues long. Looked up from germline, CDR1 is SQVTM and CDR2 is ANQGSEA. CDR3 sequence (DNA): TGCAGCGTTGAGGGGGAAGGATCCTACGAGCAGTACTTC. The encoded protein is CSVEGEGSYEQYF.

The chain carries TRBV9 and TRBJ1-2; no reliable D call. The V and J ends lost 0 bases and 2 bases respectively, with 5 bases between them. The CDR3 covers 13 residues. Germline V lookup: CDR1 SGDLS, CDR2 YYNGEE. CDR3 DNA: TGTGCCAGCAGCGTAGTAGAGAACTATGGCTACACCTTC. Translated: CASSVVENYGYTF.

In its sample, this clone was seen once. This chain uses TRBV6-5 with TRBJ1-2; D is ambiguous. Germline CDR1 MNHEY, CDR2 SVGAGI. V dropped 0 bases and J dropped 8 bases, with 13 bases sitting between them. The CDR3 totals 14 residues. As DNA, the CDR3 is TGTGCCAGCAGTTACTCGAGATCGGCGGGAGGCTACACCTTC. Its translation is CASSYSRSAGGYTF.

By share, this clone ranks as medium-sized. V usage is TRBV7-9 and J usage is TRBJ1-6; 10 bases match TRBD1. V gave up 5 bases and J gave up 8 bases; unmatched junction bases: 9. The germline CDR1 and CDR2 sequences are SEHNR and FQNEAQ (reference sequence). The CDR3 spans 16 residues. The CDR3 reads CASSGRGQGSHSPLHF. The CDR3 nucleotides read TGTGCCAGCAGCGGCAGGGGACAGGGGAGCCATTCACCCCTCCACTTT.

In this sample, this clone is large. The CDR3 DNA sequence: TGTGCCAGCCATATTGGCTCTGGGGCCAACGTCCTGACTTTC. This gives the protein CASHIGSGANVLTF. The chain combines TRBV3-1 (or the pseudogene TRBV3-2) with TRBJ2-6; D unresolved. There are 14 residues in the CDR3. The V and J ends lost 8 bases and 0 bases respectively, with 8 bases between them. CDR1 is LGHDT, CDR2 YNNKEL, per germline (reference sequence).

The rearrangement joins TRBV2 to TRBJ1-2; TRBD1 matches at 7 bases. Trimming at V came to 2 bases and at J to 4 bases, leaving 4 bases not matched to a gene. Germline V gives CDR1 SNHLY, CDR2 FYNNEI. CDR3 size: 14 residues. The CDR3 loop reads CASSERGLSYGYTF. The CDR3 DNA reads TGTGCCAGCAGTGAAAGGGGGCTTAGCTATGGCTACACCTTC.

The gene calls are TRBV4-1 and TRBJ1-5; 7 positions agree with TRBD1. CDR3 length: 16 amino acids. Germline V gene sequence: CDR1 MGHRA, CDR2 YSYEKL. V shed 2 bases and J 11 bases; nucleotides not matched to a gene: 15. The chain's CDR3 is CASSQPGDSNFTAQHF. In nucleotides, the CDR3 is TGCGCCAGCAGCCAACCAGGGGACAGTAATTTTACGGCCCAGCATTTT.

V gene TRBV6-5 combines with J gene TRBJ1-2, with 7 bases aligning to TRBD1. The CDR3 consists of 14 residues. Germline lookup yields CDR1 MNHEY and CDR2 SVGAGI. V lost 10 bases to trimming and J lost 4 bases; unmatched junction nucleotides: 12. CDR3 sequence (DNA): TGTGCCACACCACTAAACAGGGGCTCCTATGGCTACACCTTC. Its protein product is CATPLNRGSYGYTF.